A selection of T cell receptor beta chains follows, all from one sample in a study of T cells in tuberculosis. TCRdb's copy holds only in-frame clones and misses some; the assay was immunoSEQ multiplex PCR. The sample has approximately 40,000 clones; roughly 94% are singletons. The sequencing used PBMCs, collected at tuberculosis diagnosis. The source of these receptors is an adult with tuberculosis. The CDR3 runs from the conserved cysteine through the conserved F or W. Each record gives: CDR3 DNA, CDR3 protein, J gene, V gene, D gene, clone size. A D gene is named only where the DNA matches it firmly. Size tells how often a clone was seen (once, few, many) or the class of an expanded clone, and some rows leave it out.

TGTGCCAGCAGTGGGGACAGGCGGGCCTATGGCTACACCTTC,CASSGDRRAYGYTF,TRBJ1-2,TRBV6-5,TRBD1,-
TGTGCCAGCTCACGGAGGGACAGAGGGGGAAATAGCAATCAGCCCCAGCATTTT,CASSRRDRGGNSNQPQHF,TRBJ1-5,TRBV18,TRBD1,-
TGCAGCGTTGGCCACGCGGGTACTGAAGCTTTCTTT,CSVGHAGTEAFF,TRBJ1-1,TRBV29-1,-,-
TGTGCCAGCAGAAACCTTAGCAACAAGAGCACAGATACGCAGTATTTT,CASRNLSNKSTDTQYF,TRBJ2-3,TRBV7-2,-,-
TGTGCCAGCAGCTCGCGGGTAGCTTATAATTCACCCCTCCACTTT,CASSSRVAYNSPLHF,TRBJ1-6,TRBV11-2,-,-
TGCGCCAGCAGTAGCACTCCCTCCTCTTACGAGCAGTACTTC,CASSSTPSSYEQYF,TRBJ2-7,TRBV5-1,-,-
TGTGCCAGCAGTTCCACCGGGGAACGGGCAGGAAACACCATATATTTT,CASSSTGERAGNTIYF,TRBJ1-3,TRBV28,-,-
TGTGCCAGCAGACTCTTCGAGGGAACCTACAATGAGCAGTTCTTC,CASRLFEGTYNEQFF,TRBJ2-1,TRBV28,-,-
TGTGCCTGGAGTCGATGGATCCATGAGAGGTCGGCTTCCTACGAGCAGTACTTC,CAWSRWIHERSASYEQYF,TRBJ2-7,TRBV30,-,-
TGCAGTGCCGCCACGGAGTATGGCTACACCTTC,CSAATEYGYTF,TRBJ1-2,TRBV20-1,-,-
TGTGCCAGCAGCTTGTCAAACAGGGTCAGCGACTACACCTTC,CASSLSNRVSDYTF,TRBJ1-2,TRBV11-2,-,-
TGCAGCGTTGAAGATATCCTAGCCGGCACAGATACGCAGTATTTT,CSVEDILAGTDTQYF,TRBJ2-3,TRBV29-1,-,-
TGTGCCAGCAGCTTAGTTGGCGGCGGGGGGGCTAGAGAGACCCAGTACTTC,CASSLVGGGGARETQYF,TRBJ2-5,TRBV7-2,TRBD2,-
TGTGCCAGCAGTCTTTCGGACAGGTCTACCGAGCAGTACTTC,CASSLSDRSTEQYF,TRBJ2-7,TRBV28,TRBD1,-
TGCGCCAGCAGCCAAGAGTTAGCGGGGGGCATGGATACGCAGTATTTT,CASSQELAGGMDTQYF,TRBJ2-3,TRBV4-1,TRBD2,-
TGTGCCAGCAGTCTCAGGGGGCGAGGAAGCGAGCAGTACTTC,CASSLRGRGSEQYF,TRBJ2-7,TRBV27,TRBD1,-
TGTGCTAGTGCCCCCCCCGTAGGGAGAGACCAAAACACTGAAGCTTTCTTT,CASAPPVGRDQNTEAFF,TRBJ1-1,TRBV12-5,-,-
TGTGCTAGTGGTTTCTCCCTCGGGACAGGGGTAACCGGGGAGCTGTTTTTT,CASGFSLGTGVTGELFF,TRBJ2-2,TRBV12-5,TRBD1,-
TGCGCCAGCAGCCAGGGACAGGGGGCCGAGAGTCGTTTCTTT,CASSQGQGAESRFF,TRBJ1-1,TRBV4-3,TRBD1,-
TGTGCCAGCAGCTACCGGTACCAGGGCCACGAGCAGTACTTC,CASSYRYQGHEQYF,TRBJ2-7,TRBV7-9,-,-
TGTGCCTGGAGTGGCCGCGCGTACGCTGGAAACACCATATATTTT,CAWSGRAYAGNTIYF,TRBJ1-3,TRBV30,-,few
TGTGCCAGCAGTGCAGTACAGGGCACGGGCTATGGCTACACCTTC,CASSAVQGTGYGYTF,TRBJ1-2,TRBV2,-,-
TGTGCCAGCAGCCTTTCTAGCGGGGGAATCTACGAGCAGTACTTC,CASSLSSGGIYEQYF,TRBJ2-7,TRBV7-8,TRBD2,-
TGTGCCAGCAGTCACTCTAGCACAGATACGCAGTATTTT,CASSHSSTDTQYF,TRBJ2-3,TRBV27,-,-
TGTGCCAGCAGTGTTTTAAGTCAGGGTGGTACGCAGTATTTT,CASSVLSQGGTQYF,TRBJ2-3,TRBV27,-,-
TGTGCCAGCAGGGACAGTCCCGTCGGCATTCAGTACTTC,CASRDSPVGIQYF,TRBJ2-4,TRBV2,-,-
TGTGCCAGCAGTTATAGGACTAGACAAGAGACCCAGTACTTC,CASSYRTRQETQYF,TRBJ2-5,TRBV6-9,TRBD2,-
TGCGCCAGCAGCCCTTTTCCTACAGAGAATGGTGGCTACACCTTC,CASSPFPTENGGYTF,TRBJ1-2,TRBV5-1,-,-
TGTGCCAGCAATGGAGCCCCGGGACAGGGTGAAAAACTGTTTTTT,CASNGAPGQGEKLFF,TRBJ1-4,TRBV2,TRBD1,-
TGTGCCTGGGGACAGTCCTACGAGCAGTACTTC,CAWGQSYEQYF,TRBJ2-7,TRBV30,-,-
TGTGCCAGCTCCATGGACAGGGGGCGCAACTATGGCTACACCTTC,CASSMDRGRNYGYTF,TRBJ1-2,TRBV19,TRBD1,-
TGTGCCAGCAGCTTATGGGCGGATACGCAGTATTTT,CASSLWADTQYF,TRBJ2-3,TRBV11-2,-,-
TGTGCCAGTAGTATCATTAGCCTTAGCAATCAGCCCCAGCATTTT,CASSIISLSNQPQHF,TRBJ1-5,TRBV19,-,-
TGTGCCAGCAGCCCCAGAACAGGGAGTACAACTAATGAAAAACTGTTTTTT,CASSPRTGSTTNEKLFF,TRBJ1-4,TRBV9,-,-
TGCAGCGTTTCGGGTCACGGACGGTCCGGGAACACCTTC,CSVSGHGRSGNTF,TRBJ1-2,TRBV29-1,-,-
TGTGCCAGCAGCGGTAGCGGGACTTCTAGCACAGATACGCAGTATTTT,CASSGSGTSSTDTQYF,TRBJ2-3,TRBV13,TRBD2,-
TGTGCCAGTACCGGGACAGGCGGCACTGAAGCTTTCTTT,CASTGTGGTEAFF,TRBJ1-1,TRBV6-5,TRBD1,-
TGCGCCAGCAGCCAGGAAGCGGGAGCCGCCAAAAACATTCAGTACTTC,CASSQEAGAAKNIQYF,TRBJ2-4,TRBV4-3,TRBD2,-
TGCAGCGTCCCCTCCAGGTGCGCCTATAATTCACCCCTCCACTTT,CSVPSRCAYNSPLHF,TRBJ1-6,TRBV29-1,-,-
TGTGCCAGCAGCGTGGGCAACACCCGGTCCGGTTCACCCCTCCACTTT,CASSVGNTRSGSPLHF,TRBJ1-6,TRBV9,-,-
TGTGCCAGCAGCTTGTCCCGGGACATGAACGAGCAGTACTTC,CASSLSRDMNEQYF,TRBJ2-7,TRBV7-2,-,once
TGTGCCAGCAGCCATAGGACAGGGGGCCACTCTGGGGCCAACGTCCTGACTTTC,CASSHRTGGHSGANVLTF,TRBJ2-6,TRBV7-9,TRBD1,-
TGTGCCAGTACCTTTAGGACAGGGGGGAACACTGAAGCTTTCTTT,CASTFRTGGNTEAFF,TRBJ1-1,TRBV19,TRBD1,-
TGTGCCAGCAGCCGGGATAGCGGGGGCCCTTCGGTGGAGCAGTACTTC,CASSRDSGGPSVEQYF,TRBJ2-7,TRBV11-2,TRBD2,-
TGTGCCAGCTCCCGACCCTCAGGGGTCGAGCAGTACTTC,CASSRPSGVEQYF,TRBJ2-7,TRBV18,-,-
TGTGCCAGCAGTGCTTACTGGACTGGCGATAGTGATACGCAGTATTTT,CASSAYWTGDSDTQYF,TRBJ2-3,TRBV28,-,-
TGTGCCAGCAGCTTTGCAGAGAACACTGAAGCTTTCTTT,CASSFAENTEAFF,TRBJ1-1,TRBV5-6,-,-
TGTGCCAGCAGCCAAGTGAAAGCGGGGGGTTACAGCTCCTACAATGAGCAGTTCTTC,CASSQVKAGGYSSYNEQFF,TRBJ2-1,TRBV14,TRBD2,-
TGCGCCAGCAGCTCGGACAGGGCCGGCTGGGACACCGGGGAGCTGTTTTTT,CASSSDRAGWDTGELFF,TRBJ2-2,TRBV5-1,TRBD1,-
TGTGCCAGCAGTTTATGGAAGCAGGGGGCCAATGGCTACACCTTC,CASSLWKQGANGYTF,TRBJ1-2,TRBV28,TRBD1,-
TGTGCCAGCAGCTTAAAATTCCCCAATACAGGAGCCCGTGAAGCTTTCTTT,CASSLKFPNTGAREAFF,TRBJ1-1,TRBV5-6,-,-
TGTGCCATCAACGGGGGTAACTACGAGCAGTACTTC,CAINGGNYEQYF,TRBJ2-7,TRBV10-3,-,-
TGTGCCAGCAGCTTGGAATCGCGACAGGTGAACACTGAAGCTTTCTTT,CASSLESRQVNTEAFF,TRBJ1-1,TRBV5-4,-,-
TGTGCCAGCAGCATACAGGGGTTGAACGCCTACGAGCAGTACTTC,CASSIQGLNAYEQYF,TRBJ2-7,TRBV6-1,TRBD1,-
TGTGCCAGCAGCTTGGAACAGGGTCGGCAGCCCCAGCATTTT,CASSLEQGRQPQHF,TRBJ1-5,TRBV5-5,-,-
TGTGCCAGCAGCTCCTCACCACTCGCCTTACTAGCGGGTTACGAGCAGTACTTC,CASSSSPLALLAGYEQYF,TRBJ2-7,TRBV13,TRBD2,-
TGCGCCAGCAGCCGAACGGGACAGAGCTACGAGCAGTACTTC,CASSRTGQSYEQYF,TRBJ2-7,TRBV4-3,TRBD1,-